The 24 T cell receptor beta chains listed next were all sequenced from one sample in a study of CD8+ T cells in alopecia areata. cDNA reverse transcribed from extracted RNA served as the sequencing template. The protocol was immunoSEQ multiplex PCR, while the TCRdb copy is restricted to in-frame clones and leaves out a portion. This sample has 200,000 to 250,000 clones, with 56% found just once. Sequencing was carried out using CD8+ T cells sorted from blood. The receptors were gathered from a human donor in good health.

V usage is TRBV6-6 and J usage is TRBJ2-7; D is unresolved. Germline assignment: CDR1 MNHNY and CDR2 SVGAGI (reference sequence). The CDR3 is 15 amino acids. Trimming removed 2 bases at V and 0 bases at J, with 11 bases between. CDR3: CASSYHLDGSYEQYF. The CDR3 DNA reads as TGTGCCAGCAGTTACCACCTGGACGGCTCCTACGAGCAGTACTTC.

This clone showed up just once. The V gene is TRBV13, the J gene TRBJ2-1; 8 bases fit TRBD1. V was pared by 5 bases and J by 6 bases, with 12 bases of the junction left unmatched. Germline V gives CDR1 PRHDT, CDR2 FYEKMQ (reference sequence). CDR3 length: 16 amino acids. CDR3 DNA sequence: TGTGCCAGCAGCCCTGACCGGGACAGGACACTCAATGAGCAGTTCTTC. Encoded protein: CASSPDRDRTLNEQFF. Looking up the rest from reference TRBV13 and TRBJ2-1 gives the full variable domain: AAGVIQSPRHLIKEKRETATLKCYPIPRHDTVYWYQQGPGQDPQFLISFYEKMQSDKGSIPDRFSAQQFSDYHSELNMSSLELGDSALYFCASSPDRDRTLNEQFFGPGTRLTVL.

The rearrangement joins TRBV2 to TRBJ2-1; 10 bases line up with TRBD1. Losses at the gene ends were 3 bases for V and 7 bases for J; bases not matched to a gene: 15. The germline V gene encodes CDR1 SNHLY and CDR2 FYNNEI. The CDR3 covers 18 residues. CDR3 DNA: TGTGCCAGCAGTGACTGGGGGTCGGGACAGGGGTTTGGTAATGAGCAGTTCTTC. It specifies CASSDWGSGQGFGNEQFF.

The CDR3 protein is CASSRGEDREAFF. DNA of the CDR3: TGCGCCAGCAGCAGGGGGGAGGACAGAGAAGCTTTCTTT. This rearrangement joins TRBV4-1 to TRBJ1-1; TRBD1 is a possible D gene (6 bases). The CDR3 spans 13 residues. Germline V CDR1 and CDR2: MGHRA, YSYEKL. The V end lost 5 bases, the J end lost 8 bases, and 15 bases lay between the germline ends.

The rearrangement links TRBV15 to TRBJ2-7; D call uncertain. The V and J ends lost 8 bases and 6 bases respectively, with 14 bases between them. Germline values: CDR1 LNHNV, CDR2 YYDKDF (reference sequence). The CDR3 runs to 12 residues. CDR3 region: CATGESTSEQYF. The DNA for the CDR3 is TGTGCCACCGGGGAATCAACCAGCGAGCAGTACTTC.

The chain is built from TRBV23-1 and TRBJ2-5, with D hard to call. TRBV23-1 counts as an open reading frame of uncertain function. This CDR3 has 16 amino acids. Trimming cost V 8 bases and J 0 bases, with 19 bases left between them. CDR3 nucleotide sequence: TGCGCCAGCCAAAATCCGCCCCGAGCAGACCAAGAGACCCAGTACTTC. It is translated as CASQNPPRADQETQYF.

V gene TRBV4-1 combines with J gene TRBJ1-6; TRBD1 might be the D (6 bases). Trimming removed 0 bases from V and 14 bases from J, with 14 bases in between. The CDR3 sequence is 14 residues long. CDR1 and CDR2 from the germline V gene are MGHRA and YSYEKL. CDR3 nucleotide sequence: TGCGCCAGCAGCCAAGATATAGGGGGTGGGACCCTCCACTTT. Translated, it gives CASSQDIGGGTLHF.

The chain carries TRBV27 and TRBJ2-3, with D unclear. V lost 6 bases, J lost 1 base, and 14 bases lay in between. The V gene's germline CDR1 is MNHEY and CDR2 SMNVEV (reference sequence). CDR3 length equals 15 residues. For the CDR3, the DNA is TGTGCCAGCAGCCCTCGGAGTGGGGGCACAGATACGCAGTATTTT. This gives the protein CASSPRSGGTDTQYF.

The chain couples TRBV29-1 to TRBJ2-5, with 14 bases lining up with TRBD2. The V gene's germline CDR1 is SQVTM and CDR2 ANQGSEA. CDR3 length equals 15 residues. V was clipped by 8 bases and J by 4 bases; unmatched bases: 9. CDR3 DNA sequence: TGCAGCCCCGCTCCCGGGACTAGCGGGAGAGAGACCCAGTACTTC. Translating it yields CSPAPGTSGRETQYF.

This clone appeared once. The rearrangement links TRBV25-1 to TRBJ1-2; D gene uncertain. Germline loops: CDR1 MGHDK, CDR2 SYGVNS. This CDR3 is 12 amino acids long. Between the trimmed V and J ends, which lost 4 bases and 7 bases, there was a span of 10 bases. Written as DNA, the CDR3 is TGTGCCAGCAGTGGGGTCTTCCTTGGCTACACCTTC. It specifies CASSGVFLGYTF.

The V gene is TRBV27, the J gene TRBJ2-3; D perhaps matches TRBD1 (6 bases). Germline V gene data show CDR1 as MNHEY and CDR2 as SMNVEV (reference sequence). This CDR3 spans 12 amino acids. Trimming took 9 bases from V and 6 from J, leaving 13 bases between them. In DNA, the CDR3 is TGTGCCAGTTCAACACAGGGCGATACGCAGTATTTT. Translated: CASSTQGDTQYF.

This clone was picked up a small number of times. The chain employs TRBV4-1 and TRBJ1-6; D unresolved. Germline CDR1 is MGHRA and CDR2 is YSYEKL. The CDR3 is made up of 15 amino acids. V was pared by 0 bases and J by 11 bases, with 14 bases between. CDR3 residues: CASSQDPGLQPPLHF. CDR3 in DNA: TGCGCCAGCAGCCAAGATCCCGGGCTACAGCCACCCCTCCACTTT.

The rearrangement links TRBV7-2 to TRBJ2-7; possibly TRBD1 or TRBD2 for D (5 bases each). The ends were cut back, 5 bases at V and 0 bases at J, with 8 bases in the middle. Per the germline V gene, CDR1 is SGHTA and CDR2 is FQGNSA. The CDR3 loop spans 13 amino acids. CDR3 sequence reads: CASSPGPSYEQYF. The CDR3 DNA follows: TGTGCCAGCAGCCCGGGGCCCTCCTACGAGCAGTACTTC.

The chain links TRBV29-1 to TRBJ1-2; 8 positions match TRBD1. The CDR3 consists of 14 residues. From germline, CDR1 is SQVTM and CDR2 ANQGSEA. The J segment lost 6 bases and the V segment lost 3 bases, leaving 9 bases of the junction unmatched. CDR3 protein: CSVDPGQVYDGYTF. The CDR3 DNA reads TGCAGCGTTGATCCGGGACAGGTGTATGATGGCTACACCTTC.

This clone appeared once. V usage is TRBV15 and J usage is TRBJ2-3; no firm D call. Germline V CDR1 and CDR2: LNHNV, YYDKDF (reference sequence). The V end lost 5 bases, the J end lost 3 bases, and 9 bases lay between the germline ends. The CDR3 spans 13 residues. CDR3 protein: CATSERKTDTQYF. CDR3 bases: TGTGCCACCAGCGAGAGGAAAACAGATACGCAGTATTTT.

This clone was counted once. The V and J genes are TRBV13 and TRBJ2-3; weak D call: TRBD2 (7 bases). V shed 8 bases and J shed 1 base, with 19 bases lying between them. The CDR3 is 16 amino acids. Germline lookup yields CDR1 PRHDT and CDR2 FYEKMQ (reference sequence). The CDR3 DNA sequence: TGTGCCAGCCTGGTGAGGGCGGGGGCCGGCACAGATACGCAGTATTTT. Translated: CASLVRAGAGTDTQYF. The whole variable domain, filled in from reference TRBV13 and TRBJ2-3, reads AAGVIQSPRHLIKEKRETATLKCYPIPRHDTVYWYQQGPGQDPQFLISFYEKMQSDKGSIPDRFSAQQFSDYHSELNMSSLELGDSALYFCASLVRAGAGTDTQYFGPGTRLTVL.

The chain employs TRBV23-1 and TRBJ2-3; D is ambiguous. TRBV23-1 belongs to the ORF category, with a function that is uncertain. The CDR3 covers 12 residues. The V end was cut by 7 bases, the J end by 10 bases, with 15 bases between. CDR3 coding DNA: TGCGCCAGCACCACTGGAAACACGGCGCAGTATTTT. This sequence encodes CASTTGNTAQYF.

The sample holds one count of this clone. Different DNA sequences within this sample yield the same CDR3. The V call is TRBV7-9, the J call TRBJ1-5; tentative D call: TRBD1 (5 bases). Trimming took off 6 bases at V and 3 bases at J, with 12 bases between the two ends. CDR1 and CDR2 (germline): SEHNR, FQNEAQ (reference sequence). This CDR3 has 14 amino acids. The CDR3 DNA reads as TGTGCCAGCAGTCCCGACAGCTACAATCAGCCCCAGCATTTT. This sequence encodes CASSPDSYNQPQHF. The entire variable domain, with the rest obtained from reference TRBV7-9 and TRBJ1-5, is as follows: DTGVSQNPRHKITKRGQNVTFRCDPISEHNRLYWYRQTLGQGPEFLTYFQNEAQLEKSRLLSDRFSAERPKGSFSTLEIQRTEQGDSAMYLCASSPDSYNQPQHFGDGTRLSIL.

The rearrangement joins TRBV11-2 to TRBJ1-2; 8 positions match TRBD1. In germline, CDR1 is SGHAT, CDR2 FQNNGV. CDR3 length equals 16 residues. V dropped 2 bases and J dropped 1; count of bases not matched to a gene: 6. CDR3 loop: CASSLIRQGNNYGYTF. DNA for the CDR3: TGTGCCAGCAGCTTAATTCGACAGGGGAATAACTATGGCTACACCTTC.

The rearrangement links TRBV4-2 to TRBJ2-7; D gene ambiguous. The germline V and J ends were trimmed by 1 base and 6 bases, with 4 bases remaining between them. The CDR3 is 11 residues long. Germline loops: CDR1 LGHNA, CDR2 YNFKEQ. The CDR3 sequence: CASSQGFEQYF. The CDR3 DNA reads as TGTGCCAGCAGCCAAGGGTTCGAGCAGTACTTC.

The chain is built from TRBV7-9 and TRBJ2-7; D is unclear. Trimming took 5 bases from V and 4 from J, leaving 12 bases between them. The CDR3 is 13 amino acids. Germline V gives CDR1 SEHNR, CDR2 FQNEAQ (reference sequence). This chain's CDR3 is CASSLSGSYEQYF. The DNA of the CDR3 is TGTGCCAGCAGCCTTTCTGGTTCATACGAGCAGTACTTC.

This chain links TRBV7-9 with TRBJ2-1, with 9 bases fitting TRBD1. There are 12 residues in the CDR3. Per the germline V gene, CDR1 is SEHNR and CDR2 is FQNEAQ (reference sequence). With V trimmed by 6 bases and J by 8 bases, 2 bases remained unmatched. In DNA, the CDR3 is TGTGCCAGCAGTTGGGACAGGGATGAGCAGTTCTTC. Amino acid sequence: CASSWDRDEQFF.

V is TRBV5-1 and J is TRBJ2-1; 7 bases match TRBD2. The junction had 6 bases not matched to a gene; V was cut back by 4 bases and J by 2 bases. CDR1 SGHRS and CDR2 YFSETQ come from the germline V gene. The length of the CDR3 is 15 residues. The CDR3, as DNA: TGCGCCAGCAGCCCGGGTCGGGGGGCCTACAATGAGCAGTTCTTC. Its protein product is CASSPGRGAYNEQFF.

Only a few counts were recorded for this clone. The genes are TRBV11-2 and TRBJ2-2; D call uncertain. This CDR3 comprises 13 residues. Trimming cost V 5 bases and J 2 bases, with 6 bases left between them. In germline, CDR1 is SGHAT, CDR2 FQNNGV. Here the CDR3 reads CASSRSNTGELFF. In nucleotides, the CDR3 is TGTGCCAGCAGCCGATCTAACACCGGGGAGCTGTTTTTT.